These 20 T cell receptor beta chains came from one sample sequenced in a study of blood T cells in healthy people across ages. A sample-barcoded 5' primer and a J-beta primer mix were used in a second PCR of roughly 7 to 12 cycles. One entry per CDR3 protein results from TCRdb running MiXCR on the 5' RACE reads. The table shows hundreds of thousands of distinct CDR3 sequences, with around 25% occurring only once. The sample also formed part of further work on T cells of mothers and their children.

Sequencing was done on a sample of blood. The receptor set was obtained from a boy aged 5 to 17 in good health.

The genes are TRBV5-5 and TRBJ2-7; TRBD2 matches 11 bases. The CDR3 has 18 amino acids. Germline trimming cut 3 bases from V and 2 bases from J; bases unmatched to any gene: 13. Germline assignment: CDR1 SGHKS and CDR2 YYEKEE (reference sequence). The CDR3 nucleotides are TGTGCCAGCAGCTCATCGATTAGCGGGGGGGGCCGACCCTACGAGCAGTACTTC. This codes for CASSSSISGGGRPYEQYF. Complete variable domain (other parts from reference TRBV5-5 and TRBJ2-7): DAGVTQSPTHLIKTRGQQVTLRCSPISGHKSVSWYQQVLGQGPQFIFQYYEKEERGRGNFPDRFSARQFPNYSSELNVNALLLGDSALYLCASSSSISGGGRPYEQYFGPGTRLTVT.

The table lists this clonotype with a few counts. The DNA for the CDR3 is TGCGCCAGCAGCCAAGATAGGCAGGGCCAAGAGACCCAGTACTTC. This sequence encodes CASSQDRQGQETQYF. This chain links TRBV4-1 with TRBJ2-1; D may be TRBD1 (5 bases). The DNA end is a closer match to TRBJ2-5, so the J assignment may be wrong. This CDR3 has 15 residues. Looked up from germline, CDR1 is MGHRA and CDR2 is YSYEKL.

This clonotype was found a few times. The chain has TRBV28 and TRBJ2-4; TRBD2 aligns across 7 bases. Losses at the gene ends were 5 bases for V and 0 bases for J; bases not matched to a gene: 7. In germline, CDR1 is MDHEN, CDR2 SYDVKM. This CDR3 comprises 16 residues. The chain's CDR3 is CASSIRDYLAKNIQYF. The DNA for the CDR3 is TGTGCCAGCAGTATCCGGGACTACCTAGCCAAAAACATTCAGTACTTC.

The chain links TRBV7-6 to TRBJ2-7, with D possibly being TRBD1 or TRBD2 (5 bases each). CDR1 is SGHVS and CDR2 is FNYEAQ in the germline V gene. The CDR3 covers 15 residues. Trimming removed 5 bases from V and 4 bases from J, with 18 bases in between. This chain's CDR3 is CASSAGTADSYEQYF. The DNA for the CDR3 is TGTGCCAGCAGCGCCGGGACGGCAGACTCGTACGAGCAGTACTTC. The whole variable domain, filled in from reference TRBV7-6 and TRBJ2-7, reads GAGVSQSPRYKVTKRGQDVALRCDPISGHVSLYWYRQALGQGPEFLTYFNYEAQQDKSGLPNDRFSAERPEGSISTLTIQRTEQRDSAMYRCASSAGTADSYEQYFGPGTRLTVT.

V and J are TRBV4-1 and TRBJ2-2; D assignment may be TRBD1 or TRBD2 (5 bases each). V shed 7 bases and J shed 5 bases, with 17 bases lying between them. This CDR3 is built from 15 residues. The V gene's germline CDR1 is MGHRA and CDR2 YSYEKL. The CDR3: CASTDSSAGTGELFF. The CDR3 DNA follows: TGCGCCAGCACCGACAGCAGTGCGGGTACCGGGGAGCTGTTTTTT.

The chain couples TRBV20-1 to TRBJ2-5; 8 positions agree with TRBD2. The J call could be wrong; TRBJ2-1 is a better fit for the DNA end. This CDR3 is built from 14 residues. The germline CDR1 and CDR2 sequences are DFQATT and SNEGSKA (reference sequence). CDR3 nucleotide sequence: TGCAGTGCTCCTTCGTCCGGGGGGGGCAATGAGCAGTTCTTC. As protein: CSAPSSGGGNEQFF.

This clonotype was seen only a few times. The genes are TRBV20-1 and TRBJ1-1; D perhaps matches TRBD1 (6 bases). Germline V gene data show CDR1 as DFQATT and CDR2 as SNEGSKA (reference sequence). There are 14 residues in the CDR3. V was pared by 6 bases and J by 3 bases, with 17 bases between. The DNA for the CDR3 is TGCAGTGCCAGCGCCGGACAGCCGTACACTGAAGCTTTCTTT. Protein sequence: CSASAGQPYTEAFF.

The V gene is TRBV7-2, the J gene TRBJ2-5; D is unclear. Per germline, CDR1 SGHTA and CDR2 FQGNSA. The CDR3 contains 15 residues. Trimming shortened V by 1 base and J by 2 bases, and 11 bases separated the two germline ends. The CDR3 loop is CASSLVYGAQETQYF. The CDR3 bases are TGTGCCAGCAGCTTAGTCTACGGAGCGCAAGAGACCCAGTACTTC.

This clonotype appeared once. This chain joins TRBV5-1 and TRBJ2-1, with D possibly TRBD1 on 5 matching bases. The CDR3 has 14 amino acids. The germline CDR1 and CDR2 sequences are SGHRS and YFSETQ. Between the trimmed V and J ends, which lost 1 base and 7 bases, there was a span of 12 bases. CDR3 sequence reads: CASSLPGFRNEQFF. DNA for the CDR3: TGCGCCAGCAGCTTGCCAGGGTTTAGAAATGAGCAGTTCTTC.

This clonotype turned up a few times. V is TRBV2 and J is TRBJ2-5, with a possible D match to TRBD2 (6 bases). Germline assignment: CDR1 SNHLY and CDR2 FYNNEI. This CDR3 is 13 amino acids long. V lost 8 bases, J lost 2 bases, and 12 bases lay in between. The CDR3 region is CASGTQRQETQYF. DNA for the CDR3: TGTGCCAGCGGGACTCAGCGACAAGAGACCCAGTACTTC.

V gene TRBV20-1 combines with J gene TRBJ2-1; D gene uncertain. Germline CDR1 is DFQATT and CDR2 is SNEGSKA (reference sequence). The CDR3 runs to 14 residues. V shed 2 bases and J shed 3 bases, with 11 bases lying between them. The CDR3 nucleotides are TGCAGTGCTAGATCCCTGACTCGCTACAATGAGCAGTTCTTC. This codes for CSARSLTRYNEQFF.

This clonotype appeared a few times. The chain uses TRBV7-9 and TRBJ2-3; D remains unclear. The CDR3 totals 13 residues. Germline V gives CDR1 SEHNR, CDR2 FQNEAQ (reference sequence). The V gene lost 1 base and the J gene lost 4 bases, with 6 bases spanning the gap. As DNA, the CDR3 is TGTGCCAGCAGCTTAGACGGAGCAGATACGCAGTATTTT. Protein: CASSLDGADTQYF.

The chain couples TRBV7-9 to TRBJ2-7, with a possible D match to TRBD2 (5 bases). In germline, CDR1 is SEHNR, CDR2 FQNEAQ (reference sequence). The V end lost 5 bases, the J end lost 3 bases, and 11 bases lay between the germline ends. The CDR3 loop spans 13 amino acids. The DNA of the CDR3 is TGTGCCAGCAGCAGCAACGGACTCTACGAGCAGTACTTC. Its protein product is CASSSNGLYEQYF.

This clonotype has more than one count but fewer than ten. The rearrangement joins TRBV3-1 to TRBJ2-5, with a weak D call TRBD1 (6 bases). The J call may be incorrect, as the DNA end agrees better with TRBJ2-1. CDR3 length: 13 amino acids. The germline gives CDR1 LGHDT, CDR2 YNNKEL (reference sequence). Here the CDR3 DNA reads TGTGCCAGCAGGTTACAGGGCTACAATGAGCAGTTCTTC. Encoded protein: CASRLQGYNEQFF.

This clonotype was seen a few times. V and J are TRBV20-1 and TRBJ2-1; D is possibly TRBD2 (5 bases). Trimming removed 6 bases from V and 10 bases from J, with 16 bases in between. The CDR3 loop spans 12 amino acids. Germline V CDR1 and CDR2: DFQATT, SNEGSKA (reference sequence). The CDR3 region is CSASAGRGEQFF. As DNA, the CDR3 is TGCAGTGCCTCGGCCGGCCGAGGGGAGCAGTTCTTC.

This clonotype was seen only a few times. The chain links TRBV5-1 to TRBJ2-3, with TRBD1 identical over 7 bases. This CDR3 is 15 amino acids long. With 4 bases clipped from V and 3 bases from J, the junction kept 8 bases outside the gene matches. In germline, CDR1 is SGHRS, CDR2 YFSETQ. The CDR3 loop reads CASSVSQGSTDTQYF. The CDR3 bases are TGCGCCAGCAGCGTCTCACAGGGGTCGACAGATACGCAGTATTTT.

The rearrangement joins TRBV5-1 to TRBJ1-1; D is unresolved. Germline loops: CDR1 SGHRS, CDR2 YFSETQ. This CDR3 comprises 14 residues. V was shortened by 1 base and J by 1 base, with 8 bases between the two germline ends. CDR3 residues: CASSLSGWNTEAFF. For the CDR3, the DNA is TGCGCCAGCAGCTTGTCGGGTTGGAACACTGAAGCTTTCTTT. Looking up the rest from reference TRBV5-1 and TRBJ1-1 gives the full variable domain: KAGVTQTPRYLIKTRGQQVTLSCSPISGHRSVSWYQQTPGQGLQFLFEYFSETQRNKGNFPGRFSGRQFSNSRSEMNVSTLELGDSALYLCASSLSGWNTEAFFGQGTRLTVV.

The chain links TRBV20-1 to TRBJ2-2; 10 nucleotides agree with TRBD2. Unmatched junction bases numbered 14, after V lost 3 bases and J lost 4 bases. Germline lookup yields CDR1 DFQATT and CDR2 SNEGSKA (reference sequence). There are 18 residues in the CDR3. The DNA for the CDR3 is TGCAGTGCTAGGGGCCCTAGCGGGGGCCTCCCGGGCACCGGGGAGCTGTTTTTT. As protein: CSARGPSGGLPGTGELFF.

This clonotype has more than one count but fewer than ten. An end of the junction differs from the germline gene, which may be a read error. The V gene is TRBV6-4, the J gene TRBJ1-1; D possibly corresponds to TRBD1 (5 bases). Germline V gene lookup returns CDR1 MRHNA and CDR2 SNTAGT. This CDR3 contains 13 residues. The CDR3 coding sequence is TGTGCCGGTTCCCAGGGTTCGCGTCCTGAAGCTCTCTTT. Its translation: CAGSQGSRPEALF.

This chain connects TRBV20-1 to TRBJ1-1; D call uncertain. Looked up from germline, CDR1 is DFQATT and CDR2 is SNEGSKA (reference sequence). CDR3 length equals 15 residues. Trimming left V 3 bases short and J 1 base short, with 15 bases between. As DNA, the CDR3 is TGCAGTGCTAGGAGCCGCGGGGTTACGAACACTGAAGCTTTCTTT. It codes for CSARSRGVTNTEAFF.